The present entry profiles one T cell receptor (beta chain) with its context. The method was immunoSEQ multiplex PCR; TCRdb's version includes in-frame clones alone and lacks a portion of them. Of 76,000 or so clones listed, roughly 85% are singletons. This sample was included in a study of OX40 agonist ivuxolimab in advanced cancers. Deletions cut 4 bases from V and 0 bases from J, with 12 bases between. The V gene's germline CDR1 is SGDLS and CDR2 YYNGEE. There are 15 residues in the CDR3. The sequence came from an adult with an advanced solid tumor such as melanoma, head and neck, liver or kidney cancer. This chain uses TRBV9 with TRBJ2-3; no definite D call. This sample comprised CD4+ or CD8+ T cells sorted from blood, obtained in a trial of the OX40 agonist ivuxolimab. The CDR3: CASSPRMGSTDTQYF. The DNA for the CDR3 is TGTGCCAGCAGCCCCCGGATGGGGAGCACAGATACGCAGTATTTT.